The sequence of this T cell receptor (beta chain) was determined in a study of patients and donors after allogeneic stem cell transplantation. MiXCR was run by TCRdb on the RT-PCR reads, yielding one entry per CDR3 protein. The sample includes hundreds of thousands of distinct CDR3 sequences, approximately 16% of them seen just once. Germline assignment: CDR1 KGHSH and CDR2 LQKENI. This CDR3 region has 12 residues. Trimming removed 3 bases at V and 7 bases at J, with 6 bases between. The chain uses TRBV18 and TRBJ2-2, with D hard to call. Sequenced material: blood, either unsorted or a sorted T cell fraction (not recorded which). This receptor was identified in a human donor who was either an allogeneic HSCT recipient or a stem cell or donor lymphocyte infusion donor (not recorded which). It is not recorded whose cells these are; they may come from a transplant donor. The CDR3 DNA reads as TGTGCCAGCTCACCGGGCGACGGGGAGCTGTTTTTT. Translated, it gives CASSPGDGELFF.